These T cell receptor beta chains were read from a single sample in a study of control samples from healthy donors and cancer patients. Clones were sequenced by immunoSEQ multiplex PCR, and TCRdb holds only the in-frame ones, with some missing. Of roughly 52,000 clones in the sample, 90% to 95% were seen once. Sequencing was done on a sample of blood. Source of these receptors: a man under 40 in good health. CDR3s include the opening cysteine and the closing phenylalanine or tryptophan. D genes are given only for firm matches. A clone size is listed for some rows: how often the clone was seen (once, few, many), or a class if it is expanded.

j_call | d_call | v_call | clone_size | cdr3_aa | cdr3_nt
TRBJ2-2 | TRBD2 | TRBV2 | once | CASTNIAGNTGELFF | TGTGCCAGCACCAATATAGCGGGAAACACCGGGGAGCTGTTTTTT
TRBJ2-7 | TRBD2 | TRBV11-1 | . | CASSLYGGSSYEQYF | TGTGCCAGCAGCTTGTATGGCGGGAGCTCCTACGAGCAGTACTTC
TRBJ2-7 | TRBD1 | TRBV28 | . | CASSLGTGPYEQYF | TGTGCCAGCAGTTTAGGGACAGGACCCTACGAGCAGTACTTC
TRBJ1-1 | . | TRBV28 | once | CASRLSAPNTEAFF | TGTGCCAGCAGGCTGTCAGCCCCGAACACTGAAGCTTTCTTT
TRBJ1-1 | . | TRBV7-2 | . | CASSSIVGNTEAFF | TGTGCCAGCAGCTCAATTGTCGGGAACACTGAAGCTTTCTTT
TRBJ2-1 | TRBD1 | TRBV24-1 | . | CATGTDNEQFF | TGTGCCACCGGGACAGACAATGAGCAGTTCTTC
TRBJ2-7 | TRBD1 | TRBV13 | once | CASSLTPTGGGSYEQYF | TGTGCCAGCAGCCTCACCCCCACAGGGGGAGGATCCTACGAGCAGTACTTC
TRBJ1-2 | TRBD1 | TRBV4-3 | . | CASSQDNRGGGYTF | TGCGCCAGCAGCCAAGACAACAGGGGCGGTGGCTACACCTTC
TRBJ1-1 | . | TRBV5-1 | . | CASTTQGSDTEAFF | TGCGCCAGCACAACACAGGGATCGGACACTGAAGCTTTCTTT
TRBJ2-3 | TRBD2 | TRBV9 | . | CASSVEGGSGNTQYF | TGTGCCAGCAGCGTAGAGGGCGGGAGCGGGAATACGCAGTATTTT
TRBJ2-3 | . | TRBV7-3 | once | CASSLTLPGQVTDTQYF | TGTGCCAGCAGCTTAACGTTACCAGGGCAGGTCACAGATACGCAGTATTTT
TRBJ1-1 | . | TRBV7-9 | . | CASSLGYPEAFF | TGTGCCAGCAGCTTAGGATACCCTGAAGCTTTCTTT
TRBJ2-2 | . | TRBV7-6 | . | CASSSLTGELFF | TGTGCCAGCAGCTCCCTCACCGGGGAGCTGTTTTTT